The clone carrying this T cell receptor beta chain was picked up a small number of times. The antigen remains unidentified. The record originates from a study of cytomegalovirus exposure and HLA in healthy donors. Whole-study results and caveats: Listed as cytomegalovirus-associated were more than 150 TCR beta chains. Whilst most TCR sequences proved rare, a subset of public TCRs occurred across many donors. It was in a later analysis that TCR association rates were seen to vary by HLA locus, highest for DRB1 and lowest for HLA-C. Trimming of TCR beta V- and J-genes showed a link, identified in a later analysis, to a missense DCLRE1C variant.

Primers for the PCR totalled 60 Vbeta and 13 Jbeta. Generated by immunoSEQ multiplex PCR, the TCRdb table keeps only in-frame clones and is missing some. The sample consists of 150,000 to 200,000 clones, 76% of them appearing once. The CDR3 spans 11 residues. V lost 3 bases to trimming and J lost 7 bases, with 8 bases between them. Germline assignment: CDR1 SGDLS and CDR2 YYNGEE. This clonotype originated in a woman in her 30s in good health and CMV-seropositive. The gene calls are TRBV9 and TRBJ2-7, with TRBD1 as a possible D gene (7 bases). The specimen sequenced was PBMCs. This CDR3 reads CASSAGGEQYF. In DNA, the CDR3 is TGTGCCAGCAGCGCAGGGGGGGAGCAGTACTTC.